This T cell receptor beta chain was retrieved from a study of T cells in Graves' hyperthyroidism and ophthalmopathy. TCR beta CDR3 regions were amplified from RNA. Using the HTBI primer set, a first-round RT-PCR was run on the TCR CDR3. TCRdb fed the multiplex PCR reads into MiXCR, producing one record per CDR3 protein. Altogether roughly 280,000 distinct CDR3 sequences are present, about 15% being singletons, with the ten largest covering around 57%. Germline-derived CDR1 and CDR2 are SQVTM and ANQGSEA. The CDR3 consists of 15 residues. The V end lost 2 bases, the J end lost 1 base, and 12 bases lay between the germline ends. In this sample, this clonotype turned up a few times.

The clonotype was recovered from a woman aged 55-70 years with Graves' ophthalmopathy. The chain joins TRBV29-1 to TRBJ2-1; D unclear. The sequenced sample was blood. The CDR3: CSVEFYYLSYNEQFF. CDR3 sequence (DNA): TGCAGCGTTGAATTTTACTATTTATCCTACAATGAGCAGTTCTTC.